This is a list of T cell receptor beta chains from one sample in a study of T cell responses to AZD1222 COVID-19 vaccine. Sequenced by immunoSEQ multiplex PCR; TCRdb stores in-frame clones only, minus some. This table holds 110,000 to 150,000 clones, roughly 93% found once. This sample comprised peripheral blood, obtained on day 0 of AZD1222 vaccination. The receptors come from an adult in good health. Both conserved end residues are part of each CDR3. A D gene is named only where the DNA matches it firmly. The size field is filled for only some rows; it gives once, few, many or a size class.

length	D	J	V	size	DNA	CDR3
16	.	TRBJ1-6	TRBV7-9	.	TGTGCCAGCAGCTTAGAGGGAGCAGGGGTGCATTCACCCCTCCACTTT	CASSLEGAGVHSPLHF
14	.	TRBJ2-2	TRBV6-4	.	TGTGCCAGCAGTACGACTAGTAGCACCGGGGAGCTGTTTTTT	CASSTTSSTGELFF
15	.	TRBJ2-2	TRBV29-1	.	TGCAGCGTTGAACCCCAGGCATTAAACACCGGGGAGCTGTTTTTT	CSVEPQALNTGELFF
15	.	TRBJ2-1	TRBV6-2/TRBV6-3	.	TGTGCCAGCAGTAGAACCAGGGTCCCCTACAATGAGCAGTTCTTC	CASSRTRVPYNEQFF
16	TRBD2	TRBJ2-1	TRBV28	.	TGTGCCAGCAGTTTAAGACTAGCGGAGAGGTACAATGAGCAGTTCTTC	CASSLRLAERYNEQFF
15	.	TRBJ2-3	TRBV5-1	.	TGCGCCAGCAGCTTAGACCCGGAGGGATCAGATACGCAGTATTTT	CASSLDPEGSDTQYF
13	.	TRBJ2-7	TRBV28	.	TGTGCCAGCAGTTTGGCCGGGACCTACGAGCAGTACTTC	CASSLAGTYEQYF
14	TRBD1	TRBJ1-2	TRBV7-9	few	TGTGCCAGCAGCTTGGCCGGGACAGGGAAAGGCTACACCTTC	CASSLAGTGKGYTF
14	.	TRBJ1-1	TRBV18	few	TGTGCCAGCTCACCAGCAGGGGTGAACACTGAAGCTTTCTTT	CASSPAGVNTEAFF
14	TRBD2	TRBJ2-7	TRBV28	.	TGTGCCAGCAGTAAGGGACTAGCGGGAGTGGAGCAGTACTTC	CASSKGLAGVEQYF
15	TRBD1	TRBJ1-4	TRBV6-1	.	TGTGCCAGCAGTGAAATGACAGGGATGGGTGAAAAACTGTTTTTT	CASSEMTGMGEKLFF
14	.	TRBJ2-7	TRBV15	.	TGTGCCACCAGCAGAGATCCAGGAACCTACGAGCAGTACTTC	CATSRDPGTYEQYF
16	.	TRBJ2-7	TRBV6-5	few	TGTGCCAGCAGTTACGGCGGATCGGGGTTCCCCTACGAGCAGTACTTC	CASSYGGSGFPYEQYF
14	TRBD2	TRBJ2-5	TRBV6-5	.	TGTGCCAGCAGTTACGGGGGGAGGGAAGAGACCCAGTACTTC	CASSYGGREETQYF
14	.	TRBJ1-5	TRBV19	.	TGTGCCAGTAGTATACGGGGGGCCTGGCAGCCCCAGCATTTT	CASSIRGAWQPQHF
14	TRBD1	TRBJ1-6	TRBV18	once	TGTGCCAGCTCACTGGGGACAGTGGGTTCACCCCTCCACTTT	CASSLGTVGSPLHF
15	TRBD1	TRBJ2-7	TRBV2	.	TGTGCCAGCAACCCCTTTCCGGGACAGTTGTACGAGCAGTACTTC	CASNPFPGQLYEQYF
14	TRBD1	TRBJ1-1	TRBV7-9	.	TGTGCCAGCAGCCGACAGGGGGGCAACACTGAAGCTTTCTTT	CASSRQGGNTEAFF